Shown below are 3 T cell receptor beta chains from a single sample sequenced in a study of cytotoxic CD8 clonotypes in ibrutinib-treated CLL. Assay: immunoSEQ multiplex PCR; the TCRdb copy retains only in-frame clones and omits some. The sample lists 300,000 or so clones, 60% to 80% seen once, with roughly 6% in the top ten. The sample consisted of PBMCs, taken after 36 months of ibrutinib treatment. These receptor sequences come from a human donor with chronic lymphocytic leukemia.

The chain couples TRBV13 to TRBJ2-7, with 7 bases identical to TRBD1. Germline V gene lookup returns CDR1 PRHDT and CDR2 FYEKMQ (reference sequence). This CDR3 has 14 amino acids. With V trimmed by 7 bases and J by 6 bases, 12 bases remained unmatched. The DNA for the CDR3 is TGTGCCAGCACCGAGGGCCGGGACAGTCGCGAGCAGTACTTC. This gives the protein CASTEGRDSREQYF. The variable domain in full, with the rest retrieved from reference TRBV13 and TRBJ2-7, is AAGVIQSPRHLIKEKRETATLKCYPIPRHDTVYWYQQGPGQDPQFLISFYEKMQSDKGSIPDRFSAQQFSDYHSELNMSSLELGDSALYFCASTEGRDSREQYFGPGTRLTVT.

CDR3 sequence (DNA): TGCGCCAGCAGCTTGGCGGGGTGGACAGGGTCTGGAAACACCATATATTTT. This encodes CASSLAGWTGSGNTIYF. This chain links TRBV5-1 with TRBJ1-3, with TRBD1 matching 8 bases. The trim removed 0 bases at V and 1 base at J, leaving 6 bases unmatched. The CDR3 has 17 residues. Germline CDR1 and CDR2: SGHRS and YFSETQ.

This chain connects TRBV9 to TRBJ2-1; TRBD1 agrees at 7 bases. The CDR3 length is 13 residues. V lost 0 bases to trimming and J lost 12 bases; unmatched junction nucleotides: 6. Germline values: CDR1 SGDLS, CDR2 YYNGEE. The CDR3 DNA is TGTGCCAGCAGCGTAGGGGCGAGGGGGCGGCAGTTCTTC. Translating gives CASSVGARGRQFF.